These T cell receptor beta chains were read from a single sample in a study of blood T cells in healthy people across ages. TCRdb independently ran MiXCR on the 5' RACE reads; one entry per CDR3 protein. This sample yields hundreds of thousands of distinct CDR3 sequences, of which 60% to 80% are seen a single time; approximately 30% belongs to the top ten. Material: blood. These TCRs come from a man under 40 in good health. Each CDR3 is given with its conserved first and last residue. Fields, in order: CDR3 protein, CDR3 DNA, V gene, J gene, D gene, clone size. D genes are given only for firm matches. Expanded clones get a size class; other rows say once, few or many, or leave the size out.

CDR3aa: CASSYSTSFGETQYF; CDR3nt: TGTGCCAGCAGTTACTCGACTAGCTTTGGAGAGACCCAGTACTTC; v_gene: TRBV6-2/TRBV6-3; j_gene: TRBJ2-5; d_gene: TRBD2; abundance: few
CDR3aa: CASSFQQGRTHEQYF; CDR3nt: TGTGCCAGCAGCTTTCAACAGGGTCGGACCCACGAGCAGTACTTC; v_gene: TRBV7-9; j_gene: TRBJ2-7; d_gene: NA; abundance: NA
CDR3aa: CSVDWDRAETQYF; CDR3nt: TGCAGCGTTGATTGGGACAGAGCAGAGACCCAGTACTTC; v_gene: TRBV29-1; j_gene: TRBJ2-5; d_gene: TRBD1; abundance: NA
CDR3aa: CASSRGSAEDTQYF; CDR3nt: TGTGCCAGCAGCCGAGGCTCCGCGGAAGATACGCAGTATTTT; v_gene: TRBV14; j_gene: TRBJ2-3; d_gene: NA; abundance: few
CDR3aa: CASSLDASGTVPGGYTF; CDR3nt: TGCGCCAGCAGCTTGGACGCGTCCGGGACAGTACCGGGTGGCTACACCTTC; v_gene: TRBV5-1; j_gene: TRBJ1-2; d_gene: TRBD1; abundance: few
CDR3aa: CASRPGLALPRTDTQYF; CDR3nt: TGTGCCAGCAGGCCGGGACTAGCCCTACCTCGCACAGATACGCAGTATTTT; v_gene: TRBV27; j_gene: TRBJ2-3; d_gene: TRBD2; abundance: NA
CDR3aa: CASSQARQGVDTQYF; CDR3nt: TGCGCCAGCAGCCAAGCTAGACAGGGTGTAGATACGCAGTATTTT; v_gene: TRBV4-3; j_gene: TRBJ2-3; d_gene: TRBD1; abundance: NA
CDR3aa: CASSSRRERRNEQFF; CDR3nt: TGTGCCAGCAGCTCAAGAAGAGAGAGGCGCAATGAGCAGTTCTTC; v_gene: TRBV14; j_gene: TRBJ2-1; d_gene: NA; abundance: NA
CDR3aa: CSARHRDSYEQYF; CDR3nt: TGCAGTGCTAGACACAGAGACTCCTACGAGCAGTACTTC; v_gene: TRBV20-1; j_gene: TRBJ2-7; d_gene: NA; abundance: NA
CDR3aa: CASSQSEGGYTF; CDR3nt: TGTGCCAGCAGCCAATCTGAGGGTGGCTACACCTTC; v_gene: TRBV3-1; j_gene: TRBJ1-2; d_gene: NA; abundance: NA
CDR3aa: CASSRTSGGSKETQYF; CDR3nt: TGCGCCAGCAGCCGGACTAGCGGGGGGTCCAAAGAGACCCAGTACTTC; v_gene: TRBV5-1; j_gene: TRBJ2-5; d_gene: TRBD2; abundance: NA
CDR3aa: CAISARLGPYEQYF; CDR3nt: TGTGCCATCAGTGCCCGGCTGGGCCCCTACGAGCAGTACTTC; v_gene: TRBV10-3; j_gene: TRBJ2-7; d_gene: NA; abundance: NA
CDR3aa: CSANSRHNSPLHF; CDR3nt: TGCAGTGCTAACAGTCGCCATAATTCACCCCTCCACTTT; v_gene: TRBV20-1; j_gene: TRBJ1-6; d_gene: NA; abundance: NA
CDR3aa: CASSLWTGVAYEQYF; CDR3nt: TGTGCCAGCAGTTTATGGACGGGGGTGGCCTACGAGCAGTACTTC; v_gene: TRBV28; j_gene: TRBJ2-7; d_gene: NA; abundance: NA